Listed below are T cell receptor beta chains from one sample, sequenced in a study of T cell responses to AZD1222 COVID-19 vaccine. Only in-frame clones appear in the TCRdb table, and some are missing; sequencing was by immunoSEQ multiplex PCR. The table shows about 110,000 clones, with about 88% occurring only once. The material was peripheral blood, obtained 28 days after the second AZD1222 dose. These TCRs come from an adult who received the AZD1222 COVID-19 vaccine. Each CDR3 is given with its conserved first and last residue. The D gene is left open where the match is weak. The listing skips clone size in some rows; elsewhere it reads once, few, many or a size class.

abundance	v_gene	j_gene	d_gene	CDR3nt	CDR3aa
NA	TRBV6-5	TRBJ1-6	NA	TGTGCCAGCAGTTTATACGGAAGCTCCTATAATTCACCCCTCCACTTT	CASSLYGSSYNSPLHF
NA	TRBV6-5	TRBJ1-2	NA	TGTGCCAGCAGTATCAGTGGAGGAGGAGCTGGCTACACCTTC	CASSISGGGAGYTF
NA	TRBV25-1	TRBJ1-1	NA	TGTGCCTCGTCAGGGCGGAACACTGAAGCTTTCTTT	CASSGRNTEAFF
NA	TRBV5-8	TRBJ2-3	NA	TGTGCCAGCCTCAGTCCAGATACGCAGTATTTT	CASLSPDTQYF
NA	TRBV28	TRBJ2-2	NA	TGTGCCAGCAGGGCGGCGAACACCGGGGAGCTGTTTTTT	CASRAANTGELFF
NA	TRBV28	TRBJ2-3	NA	TGTGCCAGCAGTTTATTTGGTGGGAGCACAGATACGCAGTATTTT	CASSLFGGSTDTQYF
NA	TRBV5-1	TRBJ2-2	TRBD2	TGCGCCAGCAGCCCAGGACTAGCGGGAGTGGCTGGGGAGCTGTTTTTT	CASSPGLAGVAGELFF
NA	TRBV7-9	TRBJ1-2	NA	TGTGCCAGCAGCTCCGACTATGGCTACACCTTC	CASSSDYGYTF
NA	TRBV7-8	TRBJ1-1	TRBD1	TGTGCCAGCAGCCTAATACAGGGGGCTTACACTGAAGCTTTCTTT	CASSLIQGAYTEAFF
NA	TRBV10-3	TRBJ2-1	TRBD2	TGTGCCACCGCGATGGGCGGGAGGGTGCATGAGCAGTTCTTC	CATAMGGRVHEQFF
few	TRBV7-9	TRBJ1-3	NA	TGTGCCAGCAGCTTACCCAGGGCTGGAAACACCATATATTTT	CASSLPRAGNTIYF
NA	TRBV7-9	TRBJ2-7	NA	TGTGCCAGCAGCGCCCAGGGGAAGCCCTACGAGCAGTACTTC	CASSAQGKPYEQYF
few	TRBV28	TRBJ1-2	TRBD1	TGTGCCAGCAGTTTTGGGACAGGAGTGGCGAGCGGCTACACCTTC	CASSFGTGVASGYTF
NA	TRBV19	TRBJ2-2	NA	TGTGCCAGTAGTACCCTAGGGGGCGGGGAGCTGTTTTTT	CASSTLGGGELFF
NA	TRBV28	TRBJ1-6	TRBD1	TGTGCCAGCAGTACGACAGGGGGCCTAGGGAATTCACCCCTCCACTTT	CASSTTGGLGNSPLHF
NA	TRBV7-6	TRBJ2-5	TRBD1	TGTGCCAGCAGCTTACACGGGGACAGTTGGGAGACCCAGTACTTC	CASSLHGDSWETQYF
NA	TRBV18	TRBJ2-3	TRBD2	TGTGCCAGCTCGCCTCAGGGCTGGAGCGGGAGAATTACAGATACGCAGTATTTT	CASSPQGWSGRITDTQYF
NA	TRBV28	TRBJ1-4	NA	TGTGCCAGCGTGGGCCTTTTGGCAACTAATGAAAAACTGTTTTTT	CASVGLLATNEKLFF
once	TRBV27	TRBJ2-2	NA	TGTGCCACCTCCCCGGGGTGGACGAACACCGGGGAGCTGTTTTTT	CATSPGWTNTGELFF
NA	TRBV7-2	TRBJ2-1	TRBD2	TGTGCCAGCAGCCCCGGGACTATACGCTACAATGAGCAGTTCTTC	CASSPGTIRYNEQFF
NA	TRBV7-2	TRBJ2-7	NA	TGTGCCAGCAGGTCCGGTGGCTACGAGCAGTACTTC	CASRSGGYEQYF
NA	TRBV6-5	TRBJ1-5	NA	TGTGCCAGCATTTCCGGAAGACTGAGCAATCAGCCCCAGCATTTT	CASISGRLSNQPQHF
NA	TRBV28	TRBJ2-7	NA	TGTGCCAGCAGTCCCCCTTTTCGGGACGAGCAGTACTTC	CASSPPFRDEQYF
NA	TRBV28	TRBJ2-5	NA	TGTGCCAGCAGTCAAAACGCGGCGGGTTTACAAGAGACCCAGTACTTC	CASSQNAAGLQETQYF
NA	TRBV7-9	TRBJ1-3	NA	TGTGCCAGCAGCAAACGACCCTGGGACTCTGGAAACACCATATATTTT	CASSKRPWDSGNTIYF
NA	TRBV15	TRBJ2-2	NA	TGTGCCACCGTGCTGCCGACCGGGGAGCTGTTTTTT	CATVLPTGELFF
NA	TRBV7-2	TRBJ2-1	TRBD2	TGTGCCAGCAGCTTTGTTAGGCGGGAGGGGAGCTCCTACAATGAGCAGTTCTTC	CASSFVRREGSSYNEQFF
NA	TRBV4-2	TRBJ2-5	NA	TGTGCCAGCAGCCAACCGGGGGAAGAGACCCAGTACTTC	CASSQPGEETQYF
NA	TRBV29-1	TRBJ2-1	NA	TGCAGCGTCTCCTCCGGGGGTACCTACAATGAGCAGTTCTTC	CSVSSGGTYNEQFF
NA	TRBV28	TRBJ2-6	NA	TGTGCCAGCAGTTCGTCCCAGGGGAGTGGGGCCAACGTCCTGACTTTC	CASSSSQGSGANVLTF
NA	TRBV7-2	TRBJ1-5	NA	TGTGCCAGCAGCCATGGACAGAATCAGCCCCAGCATTTT	CASSHGQNQPQHF
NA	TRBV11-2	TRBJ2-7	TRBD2	TGTGCCAGCAGCTTAGTTAGCGGGTTGGGATCAGAGCAGTACTTC	CASSLVSGLGSEQYF
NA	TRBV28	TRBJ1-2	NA	TGTGCCAGCAGGCCGCTATCTAACTATGGCTACACCTTC	CASRPLSNYGYTF
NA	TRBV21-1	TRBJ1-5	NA	TGTGCCAGCAGCAAAGTGGGGGGACCTAATAGCAATCAGCCCCAGCATTTT	CASSKVGGPNSNQPQHF
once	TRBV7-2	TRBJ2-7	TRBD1	TGTGCCAGCAGCCGGGACAGGGGTTCCTACGAGCAGTACTTC	CASSRDRGSYEQYF
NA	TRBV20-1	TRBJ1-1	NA	TGCAGTGCTAGTCGCCAGCTCACTGAAGCTTTCTTT	CSASRQLTEAFF
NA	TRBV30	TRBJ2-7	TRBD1	TGTGCCTGGACCCCAGGGGGCTACGAGCAGTACTTC	CAWTPGGYEQYF
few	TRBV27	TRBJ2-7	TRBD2	TGTGCCAGCAGTTCCCCCGGGAGGGCCTCCTACGAGCAGTACTTC	CASSSPGRASYEQYF
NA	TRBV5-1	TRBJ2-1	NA	TGCGCCAGCAGCTTGGGATCCAATGAGCAGTTCTTC	CASSLGSNEQFF
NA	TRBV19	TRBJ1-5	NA	TGTGCCAGTAGTATTGGGCATCCTAGCAATCAGCCCCAGCATTTT	CASSIGHPSNQPQHF
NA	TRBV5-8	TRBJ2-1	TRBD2	TGTGCCAGCCGATCAGCGGGATGGTCCTACAATGAGCAGTTCTTC	CASRSAGWSYNEQFF
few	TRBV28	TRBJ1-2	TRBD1	TGTGCCAGCAGAGGAGGACAGGATTATGGCTACACCTTC	CASRGGQDYGYTF
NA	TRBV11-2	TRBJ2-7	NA	TGTGCCAGCAGCTCAGGGCTCGAGCAGTACTTC	CASSSGLEQYF
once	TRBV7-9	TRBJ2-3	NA	TGTGCCAGCAGCTTACAGGGACTGCGCACAGATACGCAGTATTTT	CASSLQGLRTDTQYF
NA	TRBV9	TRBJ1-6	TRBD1	TGTGCCAGCAGCGTTAGGGACAGCTATAATTCACCCCTCCACTTT	CASSVRDSYNSPLHF